This T cell receptor beta chain was sequenced in a study of human T cells and chemical hapten exposure. Study-wide context: Patients had diphenylcyclopropenone applied to the scalp weekly throughout the approximately 25-week study.

A note on this clonotype: Its antigen remains unidentified.

This CDR3 is 13 amino acids long. Looked up from germline, CDR1 is SGHKS and CDR2 is YYEKEE (reference sequence). Between the trimmed V and J ends, which lost 1 base and 6 bases, there was a span of 5 bases. TCRdb processed the RACE reads anew with MiXCR; each CDR3 protein has one entry. The table records tens of thousands of distinct CDR3 sequences, approximately 12% of them present only once. Whole-study results and caveats: Donor immune responses may differ from healthy people's, since all donors had alopecia. Expanded TCRs showed more large CDR3 clusters than pre-sensitization or healthy control sets.

Time point given: patch test 1, 2 weeks after DPC sensitization. The treatment: therapeutic diphenylcyclopropenone sensitization with weekly scalp DPC. Each patch test followed a blood draw. V and J are TRBV5-5 and TRBJ1-6; D unresolved. The source is a woman aged 60-75 years with alopecia areata. Some clones in this sample may be carry-over from other donors' samples. Sample: whole blood, taken in connection with sensitization to the hapten diphenylcyclopropenone (DPC). CDR3 coding DNA: TGTGCCAGCAGCTTGTCTAGTAATTCACCCCTCCACTTT. This encodes CASSLSSNSPLHF.